The source of this T cell receptor beta chain is a study of blood T cells in healthy people across ages. This clonotype was observed a few times. The antigen remains unidentified. An end of the junction differs from the germline gene, which may be a read error. This CDR3 spans 14 amino acids. Whole-study results and caveats: The study found more naive CD4+ cells and higher diversity in long-lived than aged donors.

A J-beta primer mix and a sample-barcoded 5' primer were used in a second PCR of about 7 to 12 cycles. Using its own MiXCR run on the 5' RACE reads, TCRdb lists one record per CDR3 protein. Of nearly 800,000 distinct CDR3 sequences listed, approximately 25% are singletons. This sample was also put to use in a study of T cells of mothers and their children. That paper states: Material was donated by three healthy Caucasian mothers and their six children. Each mother yielded more than 9 million TCR beta CDR3 reads. Each child yielded some 3 million reads. In both related and unrelated pairs, TCR recombination output is shaped similarly by thymic selection.

Input material: blood. The sequence derives from a boy between 10 and 17 years old in good health. This chain links TRBV12-3 or TRBV12-4 with TRBJ1-4; possible D gene TRBD1, 5 bases. The CDR3, as DNA: TGTGCCAGCAGCTTACTCCGGGGAGGGGAAAAACTGGTTTTT. Amino acids: CASSLLRGGEKLVF.